The sequence of this TCR beta chain was determined in a study of regulatory T cells in long-lasting Graves disease. At the level of the study: Newly diagnosed Graves' patients had under 3 months of antithyroid drugs. General study findings and limits: Persistent disease preferred TRBV28, TRBJ1-2 and TRBJ2-5. Patients with persistent disease shared under 3,500 public clonotypes, outpacing the 900 to 1,000 shared by new patients.

Building of the TCR beta libraries involved iRepertoire HTBI primers and Arm-PCR of CDR3 regions. Each CDR3 protein gets one entry after TCRdb re-called the multiplex PCR reads with MiXCR. The sample lists 400,000 to 500,000 distinct CDR3 sequences; around 15% were seen once. CDR1 DFQATT and CDR2 SNEGSKA come from the germline V gene (reference sequence). Trimming at V came to 6 bases and at J to 2 bases, leaving 7 bases not matched to a gene. The CDR3 runs to 14 residues. Indicated time point: newly diagnosed GD, antithyroid drugs for less than 3 months. Generation of the TCR library employed RNA extracted from PBMCs. On this clonotype: Its antigen remains unidentified.

These data were also reused for a study on T cells in Graves' hyperthyroidism and ophthalmopathy. That source adds: Ophthalmopathy stood apart from stable hyperthyroidism in a 13 V-J model.

This chain connects TRBV20-1 to TRBJ2-5, with 9 bases fitting TRBD2. The sequenced sample was peripheral blood mononuclear cells (PBMCs), obtained at new diagnosis, from a patient treated with antithyroid drugs. This clonotype was obtained from a woman in her 30s with Graves disease. In DNA, the CDR3 is TGCAGTGCCACCCATCTAGCGGGGCAAGAGACCCAGTACTTC. Its translation is CSATHLAGQETQYF.